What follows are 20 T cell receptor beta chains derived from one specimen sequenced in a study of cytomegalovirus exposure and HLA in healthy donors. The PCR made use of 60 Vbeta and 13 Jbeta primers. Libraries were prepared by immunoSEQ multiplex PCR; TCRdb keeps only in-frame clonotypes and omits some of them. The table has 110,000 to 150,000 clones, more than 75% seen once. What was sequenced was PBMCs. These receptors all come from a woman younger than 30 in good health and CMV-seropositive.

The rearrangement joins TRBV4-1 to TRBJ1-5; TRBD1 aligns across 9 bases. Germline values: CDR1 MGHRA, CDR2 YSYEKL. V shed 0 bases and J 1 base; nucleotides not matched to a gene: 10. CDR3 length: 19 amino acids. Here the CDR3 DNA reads TGCGCCAGCAGCCAAGAGAAAACAAGTGGACAGGGGAGCAATCAGCCCCAGCATTTT. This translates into CASSQEKTSGQGSNQPQHF.

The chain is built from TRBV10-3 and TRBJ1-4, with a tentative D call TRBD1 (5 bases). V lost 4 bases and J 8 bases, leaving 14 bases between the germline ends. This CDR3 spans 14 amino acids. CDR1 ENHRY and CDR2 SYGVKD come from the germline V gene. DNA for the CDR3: TGTGCCATCAGTGCGGACACTACGAGGGAAAAACTGTTTTTT. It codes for CAISADTTREKLFF.

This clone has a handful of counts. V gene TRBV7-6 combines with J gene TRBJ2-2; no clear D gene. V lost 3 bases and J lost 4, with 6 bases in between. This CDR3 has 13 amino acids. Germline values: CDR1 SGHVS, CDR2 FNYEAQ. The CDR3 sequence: CASSLFVTGELFF. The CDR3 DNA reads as TGTGCCAGCAGCTTGTTCGTCACCGGGGAGCTGTTTTTT.

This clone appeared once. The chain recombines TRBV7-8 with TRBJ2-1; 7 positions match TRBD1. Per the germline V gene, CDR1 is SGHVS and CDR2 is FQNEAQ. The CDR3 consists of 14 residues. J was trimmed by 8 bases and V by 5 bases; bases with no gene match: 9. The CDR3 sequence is CASSPTRQGHEQFF. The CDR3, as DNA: TGTGCCAGCAGCCCGACTCGACAGGGCCATGAGCAGTTCTTC.

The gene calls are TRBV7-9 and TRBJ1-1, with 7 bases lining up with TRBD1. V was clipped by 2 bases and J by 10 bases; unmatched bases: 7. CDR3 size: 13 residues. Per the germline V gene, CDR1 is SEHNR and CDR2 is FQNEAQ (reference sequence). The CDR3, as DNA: TGTGCCAGCAGCTTATCGACAGGGAGACCAGCTTTCTTT. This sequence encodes CASSLSTGRPAFF. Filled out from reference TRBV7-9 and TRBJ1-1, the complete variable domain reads DTGVSQNPRHKITKRGQNVTFRCDPISEHNRLYWYRQTLGQGPEFLTYFQNEAQLEKSRLLSDRFSAERPKGSFSTLEIQRTEQGDSAMYLCASSLSTGRPAFFGQGTRLTVV.

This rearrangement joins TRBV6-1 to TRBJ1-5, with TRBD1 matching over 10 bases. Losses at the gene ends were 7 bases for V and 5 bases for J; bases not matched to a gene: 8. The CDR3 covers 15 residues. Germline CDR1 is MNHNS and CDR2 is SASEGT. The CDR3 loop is CASNLGQGVYQPQHF. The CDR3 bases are TGTGCCAGCAACCTCGGACAGGGGGTTTATCAGCCCCAGCATTTT.

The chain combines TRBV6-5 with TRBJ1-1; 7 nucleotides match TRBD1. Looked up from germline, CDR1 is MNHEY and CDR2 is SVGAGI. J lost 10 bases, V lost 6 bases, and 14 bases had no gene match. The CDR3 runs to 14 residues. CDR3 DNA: TGTGCCAGCAGCGCCGTCCCAGGGGGGCAGACAGCTTTCTTT. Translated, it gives CASSAVPGGQTAFF.

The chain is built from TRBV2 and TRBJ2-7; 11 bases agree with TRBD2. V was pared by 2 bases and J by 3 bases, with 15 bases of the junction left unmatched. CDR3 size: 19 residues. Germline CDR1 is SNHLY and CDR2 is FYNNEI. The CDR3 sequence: CASSEKSASGGFRSYEQYF. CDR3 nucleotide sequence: TGTGCCAGCAGTGAAAAGTCGGCTAGCGGGGGGTTCCGAAGCTACGAGCAGTACTTC.

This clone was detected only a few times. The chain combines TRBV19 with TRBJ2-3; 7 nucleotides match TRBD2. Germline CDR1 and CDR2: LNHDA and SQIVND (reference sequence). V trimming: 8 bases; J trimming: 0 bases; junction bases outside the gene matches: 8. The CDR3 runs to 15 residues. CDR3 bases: TGTGCCAGTCGTACGGTCGGGGGGAGCACAGATACGCAGTATTTT. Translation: CASRTVGGSTDTQYF.

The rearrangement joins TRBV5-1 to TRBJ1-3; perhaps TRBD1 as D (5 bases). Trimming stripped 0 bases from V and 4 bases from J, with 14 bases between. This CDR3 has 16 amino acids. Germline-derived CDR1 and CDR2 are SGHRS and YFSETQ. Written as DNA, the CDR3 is TGCGCCAGCAGCTTGGCTGGGGCTGGTGGCGGAAACACCATATATTTT. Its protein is CASSLAGAGGGNTIYF.

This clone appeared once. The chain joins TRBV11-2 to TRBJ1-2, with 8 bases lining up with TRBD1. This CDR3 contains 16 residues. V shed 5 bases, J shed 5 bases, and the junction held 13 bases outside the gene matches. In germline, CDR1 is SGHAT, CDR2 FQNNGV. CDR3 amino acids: CASSGLRDRNRYGYTF. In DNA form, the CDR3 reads TGTGCCAGCAGCGGACTGCGGGACAGGAATCGTTATGGCTACACCTTC.

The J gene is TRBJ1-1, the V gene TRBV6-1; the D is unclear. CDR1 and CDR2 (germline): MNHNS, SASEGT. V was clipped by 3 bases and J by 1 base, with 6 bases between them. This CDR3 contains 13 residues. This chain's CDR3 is CASSESRNTEAFF. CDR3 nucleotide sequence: TGTGCCAGCAGTGAGTCCAGGAACACTGAAGCTTTCTTT.

CDR3 residues: CASSYTGGTDTQYF. CDR3 coding DNA: TGCGCCAGCAGCTATACAGGGGGCACAGATACGCAGTATTTT. The chain uses TRBV5-1 and TRBJ2-3; 7 bases line up with TRBD1. CDR1 and CDR2 (germline): SGHRS, YFSETQ. Trimming removed 3 bases from V and 1 base from J; junction bases left unmatched: 2. The CDR3 runs 14 residues. The whole variable domain, filled in from reference TRBV5-1 and TRBJ2-3, reads KAGVTQTPRYLIKTRGQQVTLSCSPISGHRSVSWYQQTPGQGLQFLFEYFSETQRNKGNFPGRFSGRQFSNSRSEMNVSTLELGDSALYLCASSYTGGTDTQYFGPGTRLTVL.

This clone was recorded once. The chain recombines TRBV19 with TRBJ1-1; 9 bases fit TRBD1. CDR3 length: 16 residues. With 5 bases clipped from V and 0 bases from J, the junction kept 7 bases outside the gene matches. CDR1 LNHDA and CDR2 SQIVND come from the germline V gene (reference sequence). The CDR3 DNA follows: TGTGCCAGTAGTTGGACAGGGGACATTATGAACACTGAAGCTTTCTTT. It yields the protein CASSWTGDIMNTEAFF.

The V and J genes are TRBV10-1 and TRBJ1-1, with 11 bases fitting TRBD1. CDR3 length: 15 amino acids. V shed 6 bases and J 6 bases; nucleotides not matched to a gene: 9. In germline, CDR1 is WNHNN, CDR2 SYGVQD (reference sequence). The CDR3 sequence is CASSQGTGGIAEAFF. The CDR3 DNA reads TGCGCCAGCAGCCAAGGGACAGGGGGGATCGCTGAAGCTTTCTTT.

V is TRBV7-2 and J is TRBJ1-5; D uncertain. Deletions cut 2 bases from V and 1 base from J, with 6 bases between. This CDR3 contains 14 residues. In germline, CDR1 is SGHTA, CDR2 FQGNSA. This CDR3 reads CASSLLGSNQPQHF. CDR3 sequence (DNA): TGTGCCAGCAGCTTATTGGGCAGCAATCAGCCCCAGCATTTT.

The CDR3 spells CAWSVPRDRGSAGANVLTF. In DNA form, the CDR3 reads TGTGCCTGGAGTGTACCCCGGGACAGGGGTTCTGCTGGGGCCAACGTCCTGACTTTC. The chain couples TRBV30 to TRBJ2-6; 10 positions agree with TRBD1. Germline CDR1 and CDR2: GTSNPN and SVGIG (reference sequence). The CDR3 runs 19 residues. Losses at the gene ends were 0 bases for V and 2 bases for J; bases not matched to a gene: 10.

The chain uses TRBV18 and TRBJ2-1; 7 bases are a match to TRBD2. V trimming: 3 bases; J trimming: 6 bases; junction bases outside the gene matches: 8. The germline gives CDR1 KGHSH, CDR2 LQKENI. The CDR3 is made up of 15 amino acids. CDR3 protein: CASSPSAGKVNEQFF. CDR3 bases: TGTGCCAGCTCACCTTCAGCGGGGAAGGTCAATGAGCAGTTCTTC.

The CDR3 here is CASSLIGLRQGVSGELFF. The CDR3, as DNA: TGTGCCAGCAGCCTTATCGGGTTGAGACAGGGGGTTTCCGGGGAGCTGTTTTTT. This chain connects TRBV27 to TRBJ2-2; 9 positions agree with TRBD1. The trim removed 6 bases at V and 6 bases at J, leaving 17 bases unmatched. This CDR3 is built from 18 residues. Germline V gives CDR1 MNHEY, CDR2 SMNVEV (reference sequence).

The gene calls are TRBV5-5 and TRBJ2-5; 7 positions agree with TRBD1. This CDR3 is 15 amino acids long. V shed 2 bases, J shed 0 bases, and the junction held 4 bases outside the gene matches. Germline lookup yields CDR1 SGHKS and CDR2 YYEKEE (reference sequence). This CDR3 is CASSFPDRDQETQYF. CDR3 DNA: TGTGCCAGCAGCTTCCCTGACAGGGACCAAGAGACCCAGTACTTC.